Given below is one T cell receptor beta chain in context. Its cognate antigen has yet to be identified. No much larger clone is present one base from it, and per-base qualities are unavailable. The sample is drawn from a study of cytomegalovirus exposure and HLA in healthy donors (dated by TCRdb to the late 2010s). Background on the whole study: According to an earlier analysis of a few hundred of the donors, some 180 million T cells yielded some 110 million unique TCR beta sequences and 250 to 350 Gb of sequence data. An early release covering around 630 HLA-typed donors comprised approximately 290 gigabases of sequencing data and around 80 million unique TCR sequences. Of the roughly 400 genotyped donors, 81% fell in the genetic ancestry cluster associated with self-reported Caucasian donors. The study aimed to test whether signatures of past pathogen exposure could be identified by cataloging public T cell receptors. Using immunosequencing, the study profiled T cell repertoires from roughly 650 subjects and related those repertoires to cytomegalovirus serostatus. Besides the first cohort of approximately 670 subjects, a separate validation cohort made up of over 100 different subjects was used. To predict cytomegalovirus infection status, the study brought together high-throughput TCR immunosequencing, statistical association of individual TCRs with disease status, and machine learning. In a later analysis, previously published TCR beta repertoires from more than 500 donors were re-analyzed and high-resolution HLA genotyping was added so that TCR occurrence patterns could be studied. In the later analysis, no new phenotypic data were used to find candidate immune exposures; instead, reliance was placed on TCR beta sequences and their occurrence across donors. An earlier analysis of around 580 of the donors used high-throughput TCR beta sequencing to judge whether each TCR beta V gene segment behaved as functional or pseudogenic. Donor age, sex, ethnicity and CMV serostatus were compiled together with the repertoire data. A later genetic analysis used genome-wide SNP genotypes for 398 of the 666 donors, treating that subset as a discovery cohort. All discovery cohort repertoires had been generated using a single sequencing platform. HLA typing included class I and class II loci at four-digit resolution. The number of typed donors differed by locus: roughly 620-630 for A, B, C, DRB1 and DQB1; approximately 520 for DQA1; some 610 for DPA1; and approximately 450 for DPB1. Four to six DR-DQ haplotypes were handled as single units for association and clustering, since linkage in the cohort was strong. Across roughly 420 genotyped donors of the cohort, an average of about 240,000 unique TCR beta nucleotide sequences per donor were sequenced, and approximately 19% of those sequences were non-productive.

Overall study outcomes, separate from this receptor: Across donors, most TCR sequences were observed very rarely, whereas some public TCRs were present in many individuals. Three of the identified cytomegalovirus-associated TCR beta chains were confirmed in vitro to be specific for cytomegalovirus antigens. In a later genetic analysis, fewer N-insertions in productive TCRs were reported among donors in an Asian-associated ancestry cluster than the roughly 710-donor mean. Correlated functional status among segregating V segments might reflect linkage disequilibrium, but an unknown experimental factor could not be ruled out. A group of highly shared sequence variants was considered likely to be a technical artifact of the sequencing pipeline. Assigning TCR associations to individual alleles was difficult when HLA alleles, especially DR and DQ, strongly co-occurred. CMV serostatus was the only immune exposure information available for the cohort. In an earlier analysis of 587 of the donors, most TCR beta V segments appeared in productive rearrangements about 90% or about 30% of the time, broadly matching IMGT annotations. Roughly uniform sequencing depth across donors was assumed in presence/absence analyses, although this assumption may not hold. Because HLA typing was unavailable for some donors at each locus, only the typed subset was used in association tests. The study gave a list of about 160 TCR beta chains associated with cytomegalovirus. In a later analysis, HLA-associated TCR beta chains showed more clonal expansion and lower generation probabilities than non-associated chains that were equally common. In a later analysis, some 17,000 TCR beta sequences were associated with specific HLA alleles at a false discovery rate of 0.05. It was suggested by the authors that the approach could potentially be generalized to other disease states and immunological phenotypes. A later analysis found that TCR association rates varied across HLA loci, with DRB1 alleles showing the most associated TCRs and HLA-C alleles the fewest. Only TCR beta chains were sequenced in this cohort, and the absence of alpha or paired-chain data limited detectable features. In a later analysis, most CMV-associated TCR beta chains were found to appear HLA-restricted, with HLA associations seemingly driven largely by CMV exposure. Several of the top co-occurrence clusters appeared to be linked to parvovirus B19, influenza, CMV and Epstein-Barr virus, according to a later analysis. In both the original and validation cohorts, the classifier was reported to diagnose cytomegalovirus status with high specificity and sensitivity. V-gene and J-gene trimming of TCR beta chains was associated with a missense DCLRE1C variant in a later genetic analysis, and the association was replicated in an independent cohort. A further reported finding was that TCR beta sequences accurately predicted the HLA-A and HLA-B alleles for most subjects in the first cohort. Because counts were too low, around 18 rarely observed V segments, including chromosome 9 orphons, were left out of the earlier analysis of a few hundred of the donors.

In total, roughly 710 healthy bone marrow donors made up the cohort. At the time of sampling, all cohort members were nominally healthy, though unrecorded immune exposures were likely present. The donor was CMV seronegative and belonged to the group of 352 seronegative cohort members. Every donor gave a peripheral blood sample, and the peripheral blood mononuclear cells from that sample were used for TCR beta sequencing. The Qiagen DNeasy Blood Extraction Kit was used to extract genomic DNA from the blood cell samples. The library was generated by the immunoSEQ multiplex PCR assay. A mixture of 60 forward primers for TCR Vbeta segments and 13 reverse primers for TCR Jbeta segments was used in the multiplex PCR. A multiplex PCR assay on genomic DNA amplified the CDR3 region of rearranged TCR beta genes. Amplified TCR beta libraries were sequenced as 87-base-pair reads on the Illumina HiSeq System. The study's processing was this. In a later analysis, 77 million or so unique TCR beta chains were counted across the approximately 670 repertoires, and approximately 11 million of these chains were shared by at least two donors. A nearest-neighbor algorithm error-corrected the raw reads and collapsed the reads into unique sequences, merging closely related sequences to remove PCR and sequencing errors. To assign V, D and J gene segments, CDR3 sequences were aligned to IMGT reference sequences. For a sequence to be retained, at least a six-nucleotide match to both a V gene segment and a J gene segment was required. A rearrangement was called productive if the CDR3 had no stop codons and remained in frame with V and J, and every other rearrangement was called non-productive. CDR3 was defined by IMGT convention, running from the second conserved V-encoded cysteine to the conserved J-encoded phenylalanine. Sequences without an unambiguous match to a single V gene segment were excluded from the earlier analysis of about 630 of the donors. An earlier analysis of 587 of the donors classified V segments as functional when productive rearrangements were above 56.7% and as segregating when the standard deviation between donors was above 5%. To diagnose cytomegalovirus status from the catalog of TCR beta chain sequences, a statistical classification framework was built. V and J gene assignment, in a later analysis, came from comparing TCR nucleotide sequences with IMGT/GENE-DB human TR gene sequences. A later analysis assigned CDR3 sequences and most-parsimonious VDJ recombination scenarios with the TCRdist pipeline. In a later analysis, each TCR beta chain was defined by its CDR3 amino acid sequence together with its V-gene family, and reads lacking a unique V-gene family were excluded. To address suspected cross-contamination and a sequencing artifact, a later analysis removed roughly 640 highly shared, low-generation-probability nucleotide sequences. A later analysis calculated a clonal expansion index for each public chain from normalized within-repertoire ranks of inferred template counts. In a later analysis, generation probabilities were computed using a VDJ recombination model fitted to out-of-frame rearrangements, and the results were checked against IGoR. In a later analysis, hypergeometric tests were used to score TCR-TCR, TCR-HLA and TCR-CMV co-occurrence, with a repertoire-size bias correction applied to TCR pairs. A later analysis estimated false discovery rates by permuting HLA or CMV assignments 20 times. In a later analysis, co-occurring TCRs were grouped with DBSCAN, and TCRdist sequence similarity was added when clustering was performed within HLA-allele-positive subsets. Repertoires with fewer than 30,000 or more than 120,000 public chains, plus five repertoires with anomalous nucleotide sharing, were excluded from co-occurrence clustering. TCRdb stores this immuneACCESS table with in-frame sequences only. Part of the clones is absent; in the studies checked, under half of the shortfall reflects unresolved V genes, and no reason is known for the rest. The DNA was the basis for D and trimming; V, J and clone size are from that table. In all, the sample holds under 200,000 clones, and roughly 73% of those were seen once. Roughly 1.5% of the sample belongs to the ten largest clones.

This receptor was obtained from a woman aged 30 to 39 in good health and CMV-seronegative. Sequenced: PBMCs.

The CDR3 reads as follows: CASSQDSYTQYF. The DNA reads as follows: TGTGCCAGCAGCCAGGACTCTTATACGCAGTATTTT. The sequence links TRBV14 to TRBJ2-3; the D segment could be TRBD2, given 5 matching bases. The junction carries 8 bases between V and J, which are trimmed by 3 bases and 7 bases respectively. Looking up the germline V gene yields CDR1 SGHDN and CDR2 FVKESK. From its cysteine to its phenylalanine, the CDR3 spans 12 amino acids. The entry retains the CDR3 DNA only, 36 bases that are in frame from base 1.